The 7 T cell receptor beta chains given below trace back to one sample, sequenced in a study of monozygotic twins with inflammatory bowel disease. TCRdb reanalyzed the 5' RACE reads and collapses them to one entry per CDR3 protein, without DNA. The sample yields over 90,000 distinct CDR3 sequences, of which the top ten take up 1.5% to 2%. The sequencing input was blood. The receptors were gathered from a human donor with ulcerative colitis or Crohn's disease, or a healthy co-twin of an affected twin (not recorded which).

This chain joins TRBV19 and TRBJ2-4; no DNA is available, so the TRBD2 call from TCRdb remains unchecked. Per germline, CDR1 LNHDA and CDR2 SQIVND (reference sequence). The CDR3 is 19 amino acids. This CDR3 reads CASSIEGTSGSSAKNIQYF.

The chain joins TRBV7-9 to TRBJ1-1. The CDR3 length is 12 residues. Per germline, CDR1 SEHNR and CDR2 FQNEAQ (reference sequence). The CDR3: CASSSMNTEAFF. The full variable domain, rest sourced from reference TRBV7-9 and TRBJ1-1, is DTGVSQNPRHKITKRGQNVTFRCDPISEHNRLYWYRQTLGQGPEFLTYFQNEAQLEKSRLLSDRFSAERPKGSFSTLEIQRTEQGDSAMYLCASSSMNTEAFFGQGTRLTVV.

V gene TRBV5-4 combines with J gene TRBJ2-7; the TCRdb D gene call, TRBD1, has no DNA to confirm it. Germline V gives CDR1 SGHNT, CDR2 YYREEE (reference sequence). This CDR3 is built from 17 residues. CDR3 amino acids: CASSPPKGQPSSYEQYF.

The rearrangement links TRBV20-1 to TRBJ2-4; without DNA, the TCRdb call of TRBD2 cannot be checked. Germline lookup yields CDR1 DFQATT and CDR2 SNEGSKA (reference sequence). The CDR3 has 14 residues. The CDR3: CSAREVAEKNIQYF.

The chain carries TRBV24-1 and TRBJ1-5; lacking DNA, the TRBD1 call made by TCRdb goes unchecked. The CDR3 length is 12 residues. Germline assignment: CDR1 KGHDR and CDR2 SFDVKD. The CDR3 reads CATGQGGQPQHF.

The chain recombines TRBV28 with TRBJ2-3; TCRdb's D call, TRBD1, is unchecked because there is no DNA. Looked up from germline, CDR1 is MDHEN and CDR2 is SYDVKM. The CDR3 has 17 amino acids. The CDR3 loop reads CASSLSPVRGSRHTQYF.

The CDR3 spells CSVDQPNTGELFF. The V call is TRBV29-1, the J call TRBJ2-2. There are 13 residues in the CDR3. CDR1 is SQVTM, CDR2 ANQGSEA, per germline.